These 13 T cell receptor beta chains came from one sample sequenced in a study of blood T cell repertoires in COVID-19. TCRdb's copy holds only in-frame clones and misses some; the assay was immunoSEQ multiplex PCR. The repertoire holds some 240,000 clones, with roughly 88% as singletons. The sample comprised peripheral blood. Receptor source: a man in his fifties with active or convalescent COVID-19.

The rearrangement uses TRBV27 and TRBJ1-5, with D perhaps matching TRBD1 (6 bases). The CDR3 sequence is 14 residues long. Between the trimmed V and J ends, which lost 3 bases and 4 bases, there was a span of 10 bases. The germline gives CDR1 MNHEY, CDR2 SMNVEV (reference sequence). The chain's CDR3 is CASSFGGVNQPQHF. CDR3 in DNA: TGTGCCAGCAGTTTTGGGGGCGTGAATCAGCCCCAGCATTTT.

The J gene is TRBJ1-2, the V gene TRBV7-2, with 8 positions matching TRBD1. Germline assignment: CDR1 SGHTA and CDR2 FQGNSA. The CDR3 contains 15 residues. Unmatched junction bases numbered 5, after V lost 2 bases and J lost 3 bases. CDR3 protein: CASSLWTGSDYGYTF. The CDR3 nucleotides are TGTGCCAGCAGCTTATGGACAGGGTCGGACTATGGCTACACCTTC.

The chain carries TRBV18 and TRBJ1-2, with D possibly matching TRBD1 (6 bases). This CDR3 is 14 amino acids long. Germline CDR1 KGHSH, CDR2 LQKENI. V lost 4 bases and J lost 4, with 13 bases in between. The chain's CDR3 is CASSRSTDSYGYTF. DNA of the CDR3: TGTGCCAGCTCACGTTCAACGGACAGCTATGGCTACACCTTC.

This rearrangement joins TRBV11-2 to TRBJ1-6; D is possibly TRBD1 (5 bases). With 5 bases removed from V and 10 bases from J, the gap between germline ends came to 27 bases. Germline V gene lookup returns CDR1 SGHAT and CDR2 FQNNGV. The CDR3 has 18 amino acids. The CDR3 protein is CASSALVWGDEVGSPLHF. As DNA, the CDR3 is TGTGCCAGCAGCGCGCTAGTGTGGGGGGACGAAGTTGGATCACCCCTCCACTTT.

V and J are TRBV10-2 and TRBJ2-2; 10 nucleotides line up with TRBD2. V lost 8 bases and J lost 6; bases outside the gene matches: 12. The CDR3 totals 16 residues. Germline V lookup: CDR1 WSHSY, CDR2 SAAADI. CDR3 sequence: CASEDLSGGAAGELFF. DNA for the CDR3: TGCGCCAGCGAAGACCTGAGCGGGGGGGCCGCCGGGGAGCTGTTTTTT.

This chain connects TRBV6-2 or TRBV6-3 to TRBJ2-5, with unresolved D. The CDR3 covers 14 residues. Trimming pared 2 bases from V and 1 base from J, leaving 8 bases between. Germline CDR1 MNHEY, CDR2 SVGEGT. For the CDR3, the DNA is TGTGCCAGCAGTTACGGGCTCTTCCAAGAGACCCAGTACTTC. This encodes CASSYGLFQETQYF.

The gene calls are TRBV11-1 and TRBJ2-3, with 10 bases lining up with TRBD1. Germline V gives CDR1 SGHAT, CDR2 FQDESV (reference sequence). Germline trimming cut 5 bases from V and 5 bases from J; bases unmatched to any gene: 7. The CDR3 covers 15 residues. CDR3 loop: CASSPDRGYGDTQYF. CDR3 DNA: TGTGCCAGCAGCCCGGACAGGGGGTATGGAGATACGCAGTATTTT.

This clone was detected a few times. The chain couples TRBV29-1 to TRBJ1-2, with 7 bases identical to TRBD1. The CDR3 is 15 residues long. The V gene end was trimmed by 6 bases and the J gene end by 1 base; junction bases not matched to a gene: 11. Germline-derived CDR1 and CDR2 are SQVTM and ANQGSEA. The CDR3: CSVRDSTFLNYGYTF. The CDR3, as DNA: TGCAGCGTCCGGGACAGCACCTTTCTTAACTATGGCTACACCTTC.

The chain combines TRBV28 with TRBJ1-2, with 8 positions matching TRBD1. The CDR3 totals 13 residues. V lost 2 bases, J lost 8 bases, and 4 bases stayed unmatched. The germline gives CDR1 MDHEN, CDR2 SYDVKM. The CDR3 protein is CASSLQGAEGYTF. The CDR3 DNA follows: TGTGCCAGCAGTTTACAGGGGGCAGAGGGCTACACCTTC.

The chain uses TRBV28 and TRBJ2-2, with a weak D call TRBD1 (6 bases). Trimming removed 5 bases at V and 4 bases at J, with 14 bases between. The CDR3 sequence is 15 residues long. Germline V gives CDR1 MDHEN, CDR2 SYDVKM. Here the CDR3 reads CASSPTGLGTGELFF. CDR3 in DNA: TGTGCCAGCAGTCCCACAGGGTTAGGCACCGGGGAGCTGTTTTTT.

This chain uses TRBV28 with TRBJ1-2, with 10 bases aligning to TRBD1. The CDR3 has 14 amino acids. J was trimmed by 5 bases and V by 5 bases; bases with no gene match: 5. Per the germline V gene, CDR1 is MDHEN and CDR2 is SYDVKM. CDR3 loop: CASSPGQGTYGYTF. Here the CDR3 DNA reads TGTGCCAGCAGTCCGGGACAGGGGACGTATGGCTACACCTTC.

The V and J genes are TRBV9 and TRBJ2-5, with 7 positions matching TRBD1. CDR1 and CDR2 (germline): SGDLS, YYNGEE. CDR3 size: 14 residues. Germline trimming cut 4 bases from V and 3 bases from J; bases unmatched to any gene: 6. CDR3 in DNA: TGTGCCAGCAGCACCTCAGGACAGGAAGAGACCCAGTACTTC. This gives the protein CASSTSGQEETQYF.

The rearrangement joins TRBV7-2 to TRBJ2-3; TRBD2 matches at 7 bases. Germline values: CDR1 SGHTA, CDR2 FQGNSA. The CDR3 covers 19 residues. J gave up 3 bases and V 1 base, and 16 bases lay outside the gene matches. The CDR3 loop reads CASSLEAPPRGSGTDTQYF. In DNA form, the CDR3 reads TGTGCCAGCAGCTTAGAGGCCCCCCCTCGCGGGAGCGGGACAGATACGCAGTATTTT.